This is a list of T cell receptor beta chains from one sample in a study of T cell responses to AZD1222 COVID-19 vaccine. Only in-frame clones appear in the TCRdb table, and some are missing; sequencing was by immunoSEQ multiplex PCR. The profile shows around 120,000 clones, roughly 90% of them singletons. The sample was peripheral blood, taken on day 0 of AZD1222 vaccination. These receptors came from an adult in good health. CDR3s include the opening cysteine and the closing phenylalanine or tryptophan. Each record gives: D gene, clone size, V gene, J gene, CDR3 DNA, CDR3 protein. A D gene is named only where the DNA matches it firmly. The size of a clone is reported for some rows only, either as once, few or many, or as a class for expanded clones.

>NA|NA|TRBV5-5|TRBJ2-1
TGTGCCAGCGGTAGCCTATACAATGAGCAGTTCTTC
CASGSLYNEQFF
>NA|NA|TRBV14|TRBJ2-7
TGTGCCAGCAGCCAAGGTGCCTCTTACGAGCAGTACTTC
CASSQGASYEQYF
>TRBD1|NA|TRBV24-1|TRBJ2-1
TGTGCCACCAGTGACGGGACAGTTTACAATGAGCAGTTCTTC
CATSDGTVYNEQFF
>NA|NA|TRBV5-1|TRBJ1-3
TGCGCCAGCAGATACCAGGGGCGCGGGTCGAAAGACACCATATATTTT
CASRYQGRGSKDTIYF
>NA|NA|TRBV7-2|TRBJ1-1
TGTGCCAGCAGCTTAGAGACTTGGTCTGCTTTCTTT
CASSLETWSAFF
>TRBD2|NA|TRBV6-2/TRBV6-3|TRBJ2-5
TGTGCCAGCAGTTCAGCGGGGGAATCGGAGACCCAGTACTTC
CASSSAGESETQYF
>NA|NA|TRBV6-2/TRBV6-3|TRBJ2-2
TGTGCCAGCAGCCGGACCCACCTTTCCGGCACCGGGGAGCTGTTTTTT
CASSRTHLSGTGELFF
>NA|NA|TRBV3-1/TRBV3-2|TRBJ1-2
TGTGCCAGCAGCCAAGATCGCTATGGCTACACCTTC
CASSQDRYGYTF
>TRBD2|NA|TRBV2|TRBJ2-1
TGTGCCAGCAGTGAATTAACTAGCGGGGGGGGTAATGAGCAGTTCTTC
CASSELTSGGGNEQFF
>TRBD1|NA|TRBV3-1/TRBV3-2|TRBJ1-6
TGTGCCAGCAGCCAAGAAAAGACAGGGGACAGGCGGGCGCCAGATAATTCACCCCTCCACTTT
CASSQEKTGDRRAPDNSPLHF
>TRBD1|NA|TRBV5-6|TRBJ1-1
TGTGCCAGCAGCTTGGTACCGGGACAGGTGAAGTGGACTGAAGCTTTCTTT
CASSLVPGQVKWTEAFF
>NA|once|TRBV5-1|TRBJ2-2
TGCGCCAGCAGCTCACGGGAGTACAACACCGGGGAGCTGTTTTTT
CASSSREYNTGELFF
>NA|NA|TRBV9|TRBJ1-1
TGTGCCAGCAGCGGTTTCCTGAACACTGAAGCTTTCTTT
CASSGFLNTEAFF
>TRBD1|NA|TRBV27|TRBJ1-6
TGTGCCAGCAGTTCCCAGACAGGGTGGAATTCACCCCTCCACTTT
CASSSQTGWNSPLHF
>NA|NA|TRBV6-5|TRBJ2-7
TGTGCCAGCAGGCCACGGACAGATTACGAGCAGTACTTC
CASRPRTDYEQYF
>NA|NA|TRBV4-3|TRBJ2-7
TGCGCCAGCCCAGAGACGGAGTCCTACGAGCAGTACTTC
CASPETESYEQYF
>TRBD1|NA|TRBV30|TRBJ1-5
TGTGCCTGGAGTTCGGGACAGAAGTATCAGCCCCAGCATTTT
CAWSSGQKYQPQHF
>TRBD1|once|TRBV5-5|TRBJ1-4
TGTGCCAGCAGCTCCGACAGGGAGGTTGGAAAACTGTTTTTT
CASSSDREVGKLFF
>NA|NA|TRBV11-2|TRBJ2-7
TGTGCCAGCAGCTTAAATCTGCGGCCACACGAGCAGTACTTC
CASSLNLRPHEQYF
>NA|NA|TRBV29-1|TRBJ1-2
TGCAGCGTTGTCGTCGGGGGCTACACCTTC
CSVVVGGYTF
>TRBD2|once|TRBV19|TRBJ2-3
TGTGCCAGTAGTGAATCTAGCGGAGACACAGATACGCAGTATTTT
CASSESSGDTDTQYF
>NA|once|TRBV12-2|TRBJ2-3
TGTGCCGCCCCTACTCAGGACAGGGGCACAGATACGCAGTATTTT
CAAPTQDRGTDTQYF
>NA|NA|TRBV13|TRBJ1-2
TGTGCCAGCAGCTTAGAAGAAGGCTACACCTTC
CASSLEEGYTF
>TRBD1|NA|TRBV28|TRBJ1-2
TGTGCCACCAGGACAGGGGTGATAGGCTACACCTTC
CATRTGVIGYTF
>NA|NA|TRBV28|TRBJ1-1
TGTGCCAGCAGCGAACTGGACATGAACACTGAAGCTTTCTTT
CASSELDMNTEAFF
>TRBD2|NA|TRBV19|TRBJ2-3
TGTGCCAGTAGTGCTAGCGGGACTAGCAGGAGGGGCACAGATACGCAGTATTTT
CASSASGTSRRGTDTQYF
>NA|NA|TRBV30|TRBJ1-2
TGTGCCTGGAGTACTAGGACGGGGGGCTACACCTTC
CAWSTRTGGYTF
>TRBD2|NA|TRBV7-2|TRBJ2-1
TGTGCCAGCACCCCCCGAGTCGTCCCACTAGCGGGGAATGAGCAGTTCTTC
CASTPRVVPLAGNEQFF
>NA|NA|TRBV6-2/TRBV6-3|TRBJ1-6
TGTGCCAGCAGTTCCACCGAATTACCCCAATCACCCCTCCACTTT
CASSSTELPQSPLHF
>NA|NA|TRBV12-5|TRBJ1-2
TGTGCTAGTGGGAGGGGGTATGGCTACACCTTC
CASGRGYGYTF